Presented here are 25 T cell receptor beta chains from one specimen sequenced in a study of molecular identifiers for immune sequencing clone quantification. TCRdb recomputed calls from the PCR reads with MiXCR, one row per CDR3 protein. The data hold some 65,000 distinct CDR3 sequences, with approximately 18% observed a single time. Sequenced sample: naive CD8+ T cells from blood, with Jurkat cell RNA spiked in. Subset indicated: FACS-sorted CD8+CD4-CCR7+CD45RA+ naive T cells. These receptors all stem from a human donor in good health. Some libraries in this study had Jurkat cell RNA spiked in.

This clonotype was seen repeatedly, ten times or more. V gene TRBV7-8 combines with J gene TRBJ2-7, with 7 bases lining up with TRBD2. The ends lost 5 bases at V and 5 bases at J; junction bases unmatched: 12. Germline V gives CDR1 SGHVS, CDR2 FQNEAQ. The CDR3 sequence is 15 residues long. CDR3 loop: CASSPTSLVYDEQYF. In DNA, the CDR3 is TGTGCCAGCAGCCCGACTAGCCTGGTGTACGACGAGCAGTACTTC.

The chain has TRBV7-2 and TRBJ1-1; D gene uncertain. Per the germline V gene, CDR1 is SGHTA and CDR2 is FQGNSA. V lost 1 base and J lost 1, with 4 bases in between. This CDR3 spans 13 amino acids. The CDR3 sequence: CASSLGENTEAFF. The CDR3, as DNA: TGTGCCAGCAGCTTAGGCGAGAACACTGAAGCTTTCTTT.

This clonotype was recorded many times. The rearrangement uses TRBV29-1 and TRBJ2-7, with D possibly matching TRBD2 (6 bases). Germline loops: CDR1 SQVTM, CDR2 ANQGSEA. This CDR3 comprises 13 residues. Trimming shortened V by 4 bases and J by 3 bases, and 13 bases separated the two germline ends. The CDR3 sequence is CSVVRGMNYEQYF. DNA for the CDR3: TGCAGCGTTGTGCGGGGAATGAACTACGAGCAGTACTTC.

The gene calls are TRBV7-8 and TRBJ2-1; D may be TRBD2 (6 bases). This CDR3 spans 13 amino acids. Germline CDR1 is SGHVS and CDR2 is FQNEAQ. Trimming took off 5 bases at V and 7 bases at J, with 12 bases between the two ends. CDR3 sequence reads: CASSRRGGNEQFF. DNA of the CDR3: TGTGCCAGCAGCCGGAGGGGTGGGAATGAGCAGTTCTTC.

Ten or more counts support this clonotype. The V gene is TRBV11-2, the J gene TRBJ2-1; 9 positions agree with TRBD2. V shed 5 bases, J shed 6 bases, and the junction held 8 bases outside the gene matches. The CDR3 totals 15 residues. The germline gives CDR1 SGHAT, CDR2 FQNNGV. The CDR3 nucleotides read TGTGCCAGCAGCATATTAGCGGGAGCTCCCAATGAGCAGTTCTTC. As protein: CASSILAGAPNEQFF.

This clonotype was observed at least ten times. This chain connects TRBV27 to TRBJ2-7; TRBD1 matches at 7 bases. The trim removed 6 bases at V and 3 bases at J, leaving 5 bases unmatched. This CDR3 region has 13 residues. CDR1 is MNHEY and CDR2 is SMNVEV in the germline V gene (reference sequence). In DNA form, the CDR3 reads TGTGCCAGCAGCCAGGGACAGAACTACGAGCAGTACTTC. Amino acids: CASSQGQNYEQYF.

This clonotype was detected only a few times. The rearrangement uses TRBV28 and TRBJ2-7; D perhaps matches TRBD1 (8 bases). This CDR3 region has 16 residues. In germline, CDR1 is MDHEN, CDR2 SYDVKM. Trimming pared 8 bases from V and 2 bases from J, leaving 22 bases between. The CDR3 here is CASRKGGDRITYEQYF. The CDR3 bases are TGTGCCAGCCGCAAAGGGGGGGACAGGATTACCTACGAGCAGTACTTC.

The CDR3 reads CASSLRPSGEKLFF. DNA for the CDR3: TGTGCCAGCAGTTTACGTCCGTCGGGGGAAAAACTGTTTTTT. The chain employs TRBV28 and TRBJ1-4; D ambiguous. CDR1 is MDHEN, CDR2 SYDVKM, per germline. There are 14 residues in the CDR3. Trimming removed 2 bases from V and 8 bases from J, with 12 bases in between.

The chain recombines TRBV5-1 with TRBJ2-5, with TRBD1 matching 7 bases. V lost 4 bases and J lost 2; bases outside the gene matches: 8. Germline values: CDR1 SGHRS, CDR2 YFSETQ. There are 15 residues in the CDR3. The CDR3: CASSLIRDRQETQYF. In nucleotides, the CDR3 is TGCGCCAGCAGCCTAATCCGGGACAGACAAGAGACCCAGTACTTC.

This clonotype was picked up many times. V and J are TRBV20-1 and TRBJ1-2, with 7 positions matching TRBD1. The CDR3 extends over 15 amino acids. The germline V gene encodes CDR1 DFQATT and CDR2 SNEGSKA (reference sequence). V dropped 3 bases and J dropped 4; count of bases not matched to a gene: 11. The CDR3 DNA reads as TGCAGTGCTAGCCCCCTGAAGGGGGCACTCTATGGCTACACCTTC. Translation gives CSASPLKGALYGYTF.

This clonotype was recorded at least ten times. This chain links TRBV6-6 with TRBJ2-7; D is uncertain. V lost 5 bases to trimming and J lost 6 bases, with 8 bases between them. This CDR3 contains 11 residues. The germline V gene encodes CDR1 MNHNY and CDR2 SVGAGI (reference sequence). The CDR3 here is CASSQTSEQYF. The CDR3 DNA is TGTGCCAGCAGTCAGACCTCCGAGCAGTACTTC.

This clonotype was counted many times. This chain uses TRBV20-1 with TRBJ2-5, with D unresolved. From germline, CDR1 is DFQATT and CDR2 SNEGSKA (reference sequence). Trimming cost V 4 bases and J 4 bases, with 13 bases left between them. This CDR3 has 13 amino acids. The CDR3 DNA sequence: TGCAGTGCTAACCCCCAGTTCGGAGAGACCCAGTACTTC. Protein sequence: CSANPQFGETQYF.

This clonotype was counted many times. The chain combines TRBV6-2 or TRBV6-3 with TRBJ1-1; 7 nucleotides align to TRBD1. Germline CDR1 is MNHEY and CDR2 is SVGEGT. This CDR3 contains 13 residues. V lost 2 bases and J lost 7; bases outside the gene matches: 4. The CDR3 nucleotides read TGTGCCAGCAGTTACGAGACAGGGCATGAAGCTTTCTTT. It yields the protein CASSYETGHEAFF.

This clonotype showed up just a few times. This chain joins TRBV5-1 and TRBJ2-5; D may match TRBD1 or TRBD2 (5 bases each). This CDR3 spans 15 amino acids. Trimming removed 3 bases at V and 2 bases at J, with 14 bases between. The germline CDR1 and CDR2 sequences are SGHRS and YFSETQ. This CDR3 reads CASSSGTGGQETQYF. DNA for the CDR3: TGCGCCAGCAGCTCCGGGACGGGTGGACAAGAGACCCAGTACTTC. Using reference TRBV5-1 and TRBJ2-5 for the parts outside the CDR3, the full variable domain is KAGVTQTPRYLIKTRGQQVTLSCSPISGHRSVSWYQQTPGQGLQFLFEYFSETQRNKGNFPGRFSGRQFSNSRSEMNVSTLELGDSALYLCASSSGTGGQETQYFGPGTRLLVL.

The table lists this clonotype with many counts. The CDR3 reads CASSITGRETQYF. The CDR3 nucleotides are TGTGCCAGCAGTATAACAGGGCGGGAGACCCAGTACTTC. The chain couples TRBV7-3 to TRBJ2-5, with a possible D match to TRBD1 (6 bases). The CDR3 runs to 13 residues. Germline assignment: CDR1 SGHTA and CDR2 FQGTGA. V dropped 6 bases and J dropped 5 bases, with 13 bases sitting between them.

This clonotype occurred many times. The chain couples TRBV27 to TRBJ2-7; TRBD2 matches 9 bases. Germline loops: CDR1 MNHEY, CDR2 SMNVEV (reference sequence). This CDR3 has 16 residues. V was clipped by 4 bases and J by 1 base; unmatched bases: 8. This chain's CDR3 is CASSSESGRPSYEQYF. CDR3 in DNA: TGTGCCAGCAGTTCAGAAAGCGGGAGGCCATCCTACGAGCAGTACTTC.

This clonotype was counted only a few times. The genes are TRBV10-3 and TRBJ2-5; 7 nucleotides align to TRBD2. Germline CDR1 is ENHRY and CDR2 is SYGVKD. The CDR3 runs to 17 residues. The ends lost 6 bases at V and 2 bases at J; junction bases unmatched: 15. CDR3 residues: CAISREEGSGEQETQYF. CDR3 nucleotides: TGTGCCATCAGCCGGGAGGAGGGGAGCGGGGAACAAGAGACCCAGTACTTC.

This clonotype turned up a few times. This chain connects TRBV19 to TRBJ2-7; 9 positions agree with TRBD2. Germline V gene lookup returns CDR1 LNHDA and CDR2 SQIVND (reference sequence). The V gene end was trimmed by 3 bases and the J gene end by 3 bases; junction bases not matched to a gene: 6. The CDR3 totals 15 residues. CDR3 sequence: CASSIAASGDYEQYF. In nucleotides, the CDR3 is TGTGCCAGTAGTATCGCGGCTAGCGGGGACTACGAGCAGTACTTC.

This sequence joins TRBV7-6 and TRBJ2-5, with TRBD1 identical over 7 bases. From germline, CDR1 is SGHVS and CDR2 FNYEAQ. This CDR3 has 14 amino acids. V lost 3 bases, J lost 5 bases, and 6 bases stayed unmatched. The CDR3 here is CASSLRDSWETQYF. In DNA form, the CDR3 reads TGTGCCAGCAGCTTGAGGGACAGCTGGGAGACCCAGTACTTC.

The CDR3 region has the DNA TGTGCCAGCAGTTTATTGTGGGGGGCGGCGGAGACCCAGTACTTC. Residues: CASSLLWGAAETQYF. V gene TRBV12-3 or TRBV12-4 combines with J gene TRBJ2-5, with D perhaps TRBD1 or TRBD2 (6 bases each). V lost 2 bases and J lost 5, with 15 bases in between. CDR3 length: 15 residues.

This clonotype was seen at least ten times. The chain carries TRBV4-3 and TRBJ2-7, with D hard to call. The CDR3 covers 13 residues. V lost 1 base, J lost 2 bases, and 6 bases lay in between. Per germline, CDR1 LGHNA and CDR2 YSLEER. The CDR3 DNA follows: TGCGCCAGCAGCCAAGGACGGGCCTACGAGCAGTACTTC. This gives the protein CASSQGRAYEQYF.

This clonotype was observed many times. CDR3 nucleotide sequence: TGTGCCACCAGTGATCCTGGGGCCTACGAGCAGTACTTC. Protein: CATSDPGAYEQYF. The chain couples TRBV24-1 to TRBJ2-7; D gene uncertain. V was shortened by 3 bases and J by 2 bases, with 7 bases between the two germline ends. This CDR3 region has 13 residues. Per the germline V gene, CDR1 is KGHDR and CDR2 is SFDVKD.

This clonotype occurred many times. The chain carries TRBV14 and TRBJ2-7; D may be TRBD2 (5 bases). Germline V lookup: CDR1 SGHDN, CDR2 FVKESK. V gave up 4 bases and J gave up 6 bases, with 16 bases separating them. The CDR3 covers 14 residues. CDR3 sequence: CASSPLRGDAEQYF. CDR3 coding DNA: TGTGCCAGCAGCCCCCTTCGGGGTGACGCCGAGCAGTACTTC.

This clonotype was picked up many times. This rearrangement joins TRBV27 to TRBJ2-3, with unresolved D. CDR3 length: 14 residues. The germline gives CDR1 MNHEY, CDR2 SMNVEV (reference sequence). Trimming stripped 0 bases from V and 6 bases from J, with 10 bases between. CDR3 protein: CASSLSIEADTQYF. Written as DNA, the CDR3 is TGTGCCAGCAGTTTATCTATAGAGGCGGATACGCAGTATTTT.

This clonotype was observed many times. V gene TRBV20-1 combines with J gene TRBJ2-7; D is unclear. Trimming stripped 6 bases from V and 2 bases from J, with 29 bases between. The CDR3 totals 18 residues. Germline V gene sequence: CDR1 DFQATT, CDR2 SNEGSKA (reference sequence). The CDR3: CSAPLSRMDSSQTYEQYF. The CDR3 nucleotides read TGCAGTGCCCCACTTTCCAGGATGGATTCCTCCCAAACCTACGAGCAGTACTTC.